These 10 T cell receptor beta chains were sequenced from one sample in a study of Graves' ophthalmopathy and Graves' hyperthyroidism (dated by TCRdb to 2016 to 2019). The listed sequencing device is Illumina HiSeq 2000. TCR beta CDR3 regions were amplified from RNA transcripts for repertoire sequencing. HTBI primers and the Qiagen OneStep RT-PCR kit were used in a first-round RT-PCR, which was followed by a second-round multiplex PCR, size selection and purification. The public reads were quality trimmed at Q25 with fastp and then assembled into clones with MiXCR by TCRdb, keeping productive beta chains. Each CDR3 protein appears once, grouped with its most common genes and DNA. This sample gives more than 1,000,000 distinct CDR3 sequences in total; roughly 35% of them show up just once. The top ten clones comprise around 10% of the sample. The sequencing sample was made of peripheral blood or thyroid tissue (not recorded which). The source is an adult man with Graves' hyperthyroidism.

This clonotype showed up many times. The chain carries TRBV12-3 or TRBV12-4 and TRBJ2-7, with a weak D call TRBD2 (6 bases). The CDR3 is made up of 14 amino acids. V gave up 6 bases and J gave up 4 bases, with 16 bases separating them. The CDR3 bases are TGTGCCAGCAGCCCGGGAGTCATACTTTACGAGCAGTACTTC. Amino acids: CASSPGVILYEQYF.

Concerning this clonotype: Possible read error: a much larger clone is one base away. The CDR3 DNA reads TGCAGTGCTAGTGCAGGGTGGGGCTCCTACGAGCAGTACTTC. This codes for CSASAGWGSYEQYF. V is TRBV20-1 and J is TRBJ2-7; weak D call: TRBD1 (5 bases). This CDR3 is 14 amino acids long. CDR1 and CDR2 from the germline V gene are DFQATT and SNEGSKA (reference sequence). V was pared by 3 bases and J by 0 bases, with 12 bases between.

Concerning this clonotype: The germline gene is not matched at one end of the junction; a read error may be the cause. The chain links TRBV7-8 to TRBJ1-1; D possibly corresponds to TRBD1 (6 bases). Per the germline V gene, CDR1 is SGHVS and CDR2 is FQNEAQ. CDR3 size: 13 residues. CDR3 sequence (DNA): TGCGCCAGCAGCCAAGTAGACAGGACAGAAGCTTTCTTT. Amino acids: CASSQVDRTEAFF.

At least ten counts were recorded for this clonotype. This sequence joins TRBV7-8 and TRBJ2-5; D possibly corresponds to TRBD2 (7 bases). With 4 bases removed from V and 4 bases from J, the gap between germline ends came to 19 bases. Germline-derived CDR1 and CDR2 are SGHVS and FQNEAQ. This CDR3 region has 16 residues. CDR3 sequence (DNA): TGTGCCAGCAGCTCCATGGGGGGGCCGTGGGGAGAGACCCAGTACTTC. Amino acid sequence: CASSSMGGPWGETQYF.

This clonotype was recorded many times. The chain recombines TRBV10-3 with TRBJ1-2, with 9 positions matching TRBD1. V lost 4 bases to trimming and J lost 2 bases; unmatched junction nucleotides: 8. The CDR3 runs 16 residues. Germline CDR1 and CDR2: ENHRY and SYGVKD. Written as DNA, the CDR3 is TGTGCCATCAGTGGCCCGGACAGGGGTGCGAACTATGGCTACACCTTC. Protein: CAISGPDRGANYGYTF.

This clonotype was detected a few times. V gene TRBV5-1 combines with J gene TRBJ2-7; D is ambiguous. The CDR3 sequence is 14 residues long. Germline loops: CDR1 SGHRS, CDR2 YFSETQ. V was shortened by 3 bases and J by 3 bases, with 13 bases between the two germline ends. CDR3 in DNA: TGCGCCAGCAGCTCAAACCGAGAGATCTACGAGCAGTACTTC. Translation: CASSSNREIYEQYF.

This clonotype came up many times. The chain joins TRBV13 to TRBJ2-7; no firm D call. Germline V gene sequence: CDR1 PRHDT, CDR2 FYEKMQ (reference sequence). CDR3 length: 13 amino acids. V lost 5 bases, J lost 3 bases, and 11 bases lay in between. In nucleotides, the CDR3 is TGTGCCAGCAGCCCCCCACAGCGCTACGAGCAGTACTTC. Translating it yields CASSPPQRYEQYF.

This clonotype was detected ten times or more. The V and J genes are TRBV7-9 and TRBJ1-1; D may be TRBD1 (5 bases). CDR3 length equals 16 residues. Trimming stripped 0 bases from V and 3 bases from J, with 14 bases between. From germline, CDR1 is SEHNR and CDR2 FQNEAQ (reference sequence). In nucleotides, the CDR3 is TGTGCCAGCAGCTTAGCGGCAGGGAGAGGGTACACTGAAGCTTTCTTT. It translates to CASSLAAGRGYTEAFF.

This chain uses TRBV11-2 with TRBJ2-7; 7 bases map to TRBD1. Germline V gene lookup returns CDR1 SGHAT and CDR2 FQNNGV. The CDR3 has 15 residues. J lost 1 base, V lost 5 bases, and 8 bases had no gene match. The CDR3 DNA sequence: TGTGCCAGCAGCCCAAAGACAGGGCGATCCTACGAGCAGTACTTC. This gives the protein CASSPKTGRSYEQYF.

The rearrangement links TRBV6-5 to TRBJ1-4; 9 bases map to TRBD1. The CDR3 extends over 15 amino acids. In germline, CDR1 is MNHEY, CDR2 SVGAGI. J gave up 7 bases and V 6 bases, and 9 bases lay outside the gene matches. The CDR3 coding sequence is TGTGCCAGCAGAAGAGGGGACAGGGAGACTGAAAAACTGTTTTTT. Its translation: CASRRGDRETEKLFF.